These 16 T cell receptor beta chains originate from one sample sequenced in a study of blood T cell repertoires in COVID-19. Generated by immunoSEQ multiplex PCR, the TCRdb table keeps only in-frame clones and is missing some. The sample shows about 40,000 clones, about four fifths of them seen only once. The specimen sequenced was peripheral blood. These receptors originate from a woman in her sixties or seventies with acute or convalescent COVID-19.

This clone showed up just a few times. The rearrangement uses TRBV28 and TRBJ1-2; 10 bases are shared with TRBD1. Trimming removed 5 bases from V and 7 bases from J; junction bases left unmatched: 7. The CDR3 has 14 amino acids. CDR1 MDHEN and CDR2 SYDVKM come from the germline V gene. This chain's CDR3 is CASSRQGAYGGYTF. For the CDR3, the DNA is TGTGCCAGCAGTCGACAGGGGGCGTATGGTGGCTACACCTTC.

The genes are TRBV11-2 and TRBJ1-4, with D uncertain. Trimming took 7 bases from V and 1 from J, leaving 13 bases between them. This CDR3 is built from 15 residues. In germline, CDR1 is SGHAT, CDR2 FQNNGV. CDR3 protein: CASTEQAQTNEKLFF. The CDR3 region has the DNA TGTGCCAGCACCGAGCAAGCCCAAACTAATGAAAAACTGTTTTTT.

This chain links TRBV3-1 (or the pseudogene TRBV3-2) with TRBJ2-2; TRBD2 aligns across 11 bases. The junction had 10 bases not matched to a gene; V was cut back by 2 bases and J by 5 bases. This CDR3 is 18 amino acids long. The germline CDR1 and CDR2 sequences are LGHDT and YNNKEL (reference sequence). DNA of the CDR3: TGTGCCAGCAGCCAACCGAACAGGGCTAGCGGGGGGACCGGGGAGCTGTTTTTT. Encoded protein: CASSQPNRASGGTGELFF.

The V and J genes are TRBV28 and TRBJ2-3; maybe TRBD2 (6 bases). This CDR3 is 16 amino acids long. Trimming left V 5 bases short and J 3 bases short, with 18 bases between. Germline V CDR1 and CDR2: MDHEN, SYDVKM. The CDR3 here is CASSRAFGGPTDTQYF. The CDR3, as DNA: TGTGCCAGCAGTCGTGCATTTGGAGGGCCGACAGATACGCAGTATTTT. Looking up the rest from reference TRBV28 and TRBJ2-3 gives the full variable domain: DVKVTQSSRYLVKRTGEKVFLECVQDMDHENMFWYRQDPGLGLRLIYFSYDVKMKEKGDIPEGYSVSREKKERFSLILESASTNQTSMYLCASSRAFGGPTDTQYFGPGTRLTVL.

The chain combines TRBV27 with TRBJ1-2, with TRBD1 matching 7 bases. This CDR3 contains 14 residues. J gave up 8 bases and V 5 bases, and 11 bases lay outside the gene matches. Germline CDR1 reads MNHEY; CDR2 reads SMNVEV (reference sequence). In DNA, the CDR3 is TGTGCCAGCAGTACGACAGGGAACCCATCCGGCTACACCTTC. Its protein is CASSTTGNPSGYTF.

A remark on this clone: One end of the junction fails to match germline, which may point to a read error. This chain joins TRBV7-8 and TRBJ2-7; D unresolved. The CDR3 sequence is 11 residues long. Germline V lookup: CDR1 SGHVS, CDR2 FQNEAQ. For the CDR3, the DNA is TGTGCCAGCAGCCGCGGCCGGGTAACGCACTTC. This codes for CASSRGRVTHF.

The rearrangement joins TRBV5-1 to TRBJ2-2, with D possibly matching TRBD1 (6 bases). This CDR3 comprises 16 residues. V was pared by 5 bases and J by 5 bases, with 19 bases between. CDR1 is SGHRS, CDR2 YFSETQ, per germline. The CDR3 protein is CASRPSPLRGTGELFF. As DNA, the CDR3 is TGCGCCAGCAGACCGAGCCCCCTCAGGGGAACCGGGGAGCTGTTTTTT.

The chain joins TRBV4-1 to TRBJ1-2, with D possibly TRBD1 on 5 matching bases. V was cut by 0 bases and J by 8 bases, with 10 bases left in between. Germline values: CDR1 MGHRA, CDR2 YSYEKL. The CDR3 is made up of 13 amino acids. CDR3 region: CASSQEWGEGYTF. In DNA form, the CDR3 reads TGCGCCAGCAGCCAAGAGTGGGGGGAAGGCTACACCTTC.

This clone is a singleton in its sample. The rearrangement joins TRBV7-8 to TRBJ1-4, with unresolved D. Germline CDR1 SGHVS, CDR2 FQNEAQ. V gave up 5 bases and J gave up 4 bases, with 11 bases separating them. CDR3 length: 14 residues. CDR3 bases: TGTGCCAGCAGCCCCGGACGGGATAATGAAAAACTGTTTTTT. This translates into CASSPGRDNEKLFF.

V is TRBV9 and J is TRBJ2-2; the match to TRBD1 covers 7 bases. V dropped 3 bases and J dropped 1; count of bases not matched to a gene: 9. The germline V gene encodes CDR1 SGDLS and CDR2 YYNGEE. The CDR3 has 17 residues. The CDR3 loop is CASSAPTGQRNTGELFF. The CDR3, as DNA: TGTGCCAGCAGCGCACCTACGGGACAGCGGAACACCGGGGAGCTGTTTTTT.

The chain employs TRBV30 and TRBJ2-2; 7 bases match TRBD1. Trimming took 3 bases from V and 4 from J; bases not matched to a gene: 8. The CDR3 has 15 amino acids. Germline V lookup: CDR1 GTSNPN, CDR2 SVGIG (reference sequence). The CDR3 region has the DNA TGTGCCTGGAGCCCAAACAGGGGTCTCACCGGGGAGCTGTTTTTT. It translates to CAWSPNRGLTGELFF.

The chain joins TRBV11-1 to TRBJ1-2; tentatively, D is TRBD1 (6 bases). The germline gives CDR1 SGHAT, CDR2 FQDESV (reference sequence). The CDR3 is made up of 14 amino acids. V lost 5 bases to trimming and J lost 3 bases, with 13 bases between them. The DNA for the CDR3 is TGTGCCAGCAGCGAGGAAGCAGGGGACTATGGCTACACCTTC. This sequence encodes CASSEEAGDYGYTF.

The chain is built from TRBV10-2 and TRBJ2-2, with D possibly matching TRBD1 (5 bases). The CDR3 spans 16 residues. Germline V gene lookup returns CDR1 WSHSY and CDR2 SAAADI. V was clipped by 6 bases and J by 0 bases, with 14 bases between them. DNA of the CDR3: TGCGCCAGCAGGGTATTGGGGCCCGCGAACACCGGGGAGCTGTTTTTT. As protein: CASRVLGPANTGELFF.

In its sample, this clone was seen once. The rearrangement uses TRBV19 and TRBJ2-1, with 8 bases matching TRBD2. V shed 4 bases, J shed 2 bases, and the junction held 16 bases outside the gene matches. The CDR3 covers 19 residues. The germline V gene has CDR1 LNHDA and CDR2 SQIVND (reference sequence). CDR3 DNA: TGTGCCAGTAGTAAGAGCGGGGGATATGGGAATAGGGCCTACAATGAGCAGTTCTTC. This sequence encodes CASSKSGGYGNRAYNEQFF. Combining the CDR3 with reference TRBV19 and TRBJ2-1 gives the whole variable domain DGGITQSPKYLFRKEGQNVTLSCEQNLNHDAMYWYRQDPGQGLRLIYYSQIVNDFQKGDIAEGYSVSREKKESFPLTVTSAQKNPTAFYLCASSKSGGYGNRAYNEQFFGPGTRLTVL.

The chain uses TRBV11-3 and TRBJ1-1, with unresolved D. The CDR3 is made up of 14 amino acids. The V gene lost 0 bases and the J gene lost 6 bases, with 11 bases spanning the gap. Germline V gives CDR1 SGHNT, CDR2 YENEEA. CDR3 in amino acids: CASSLDHNYAEAFF. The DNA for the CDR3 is TGTGCCAGCAGCTTAGATCATAACTACGCTGAAGCTTTCTTT.

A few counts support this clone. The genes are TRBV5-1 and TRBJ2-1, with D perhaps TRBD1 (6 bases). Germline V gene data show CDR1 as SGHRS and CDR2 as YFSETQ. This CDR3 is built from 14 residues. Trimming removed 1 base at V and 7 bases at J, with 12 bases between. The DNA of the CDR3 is TGCGCCAGCAGCTTGACGAGTGGACAGAATGAGCAGTTCTTC. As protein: CASSLTSGQNEQFF.